This is a list of T cell receptor beta chains from one sample in a study of blood T cell repertoires in COVID-19. The table came from immunoSEQ multiplex PCR; TCRdb's copy has only in-frame clones and leaves some out. This table holds approximately 100,000 clones, roughly 76% found once. The sequencing input was peripheral blood. Every receptor here comes from a human donor in a cohort sampled during active COVID-19. Both conserved end residues are part of each CDR3. The D gene is left open where the match is weak. Size is stated for part of the rows, as once, few or many counts, or as a class when the clone is expanded.

V gene	D gene	J gene	clone size	CDR3 DNA	CDR3 protein
TRBV2	.	TRBJ1-1	.	TGTGCCAGCAGTGAGGGAGGTGTCAGCGAAGCTTTCTTT	CASSEGGVSEAFF
TRBV28	TRBD1	TRBJ1-2	.	TGTGCCATCCACCGACAGGGGGCTCTCTATGGCTACACCTTC	CAIHRQGALYGYTF
TRBV28	.	TRBJ2-7	.	TGTGCCAGCAGGGCGGGATCCTACGAGCAGTACTTC	CASRAGSYEQYF
TRBV9	TRBD1	TRBJ2-7	.	TGTGCCAGCAGCGTAGGGCTGGGACAGCAATACGAGCAGTACTTC	CASSVGLGQQYEQYF
TRBV9	TRBD2	TRBJ2-1	once	TGTGCCAGCAGCGCGGGGACTACAGCATTCAATGAGCAGTTCTTC	CASSAGTTAFNEQFF
TRBV28	.	TRBJ2-7	.	TGTGCCAGCAGTTTCGGCATGGGCTCCTCCTACGAGCAGTACTTC	CASSFGMGSSYEQYF
TRBV6-5	.	TRBJ2-7	.	TGTGCCAGCAGGACAGGCGCAAGCTCCTACGAGCAGTACTTC	CASRTGASSYEQYF
TRBV5-1	.	TRBJ1-2	.	TGCGCCAGCAGCCCCCGAGTGGGAGGGACCTATGGCTACACCTTC	CASSPRVGGTYGYTF
TRBV6-5	TRBD1	TRBJ2-7	.	TGTGCCAGCAGTTACAGGGACAGGGCAAGCGAGCAGTACTTC	CASSYRDRASEQYF
TRBV5-1	.	TRBJ2-1	.	TGCGCCAGCAGCGAGACCCCGGACTCGTCCTACAATGAGCAGTTCTTC	CASSETPDSSYNEQFF
TRBV14	.	TRBJ1-2	.	TGTGCCAGCAGCCCAGGGGCTAACTATGGCTACACCTTC	CASSPGANYGYTF
TRBV19	TRBD2	TRBJ2-1	.	TGTGCCAGTAGTGTCGGACTAGCTCATTACAATGAGCAGTTCTTC	CASSVGLAHYNEQFF
TRBV6-6	TRBD1	TRBJ1-6	.	TGTGCCAGCAGTTACGGCGGGACAGTTAATTCACCCCTCCACTTT	CASSYGGTVNSPLHF
TRBV3-1/TRBV3-2	.	TRBJ2-7	.	TGTGCCAGCAGCCAAGCGGGGGTGAAGTACGAGCAGTACTTC	CASSQAGVKYEQYF
TRBV5-4	TRBD1	TRBJ1-2	once	TGTGCCAGCAGCCTAAGACAGGGGGCGCTGGGTGGCTACACCTTC	CASSLRQGALGGYTF
TRBV18	TRBD1	TRBJ2-7	few	TGTGCCAGCTCACAGGGGGCAGGGGACGAGCAGTACTTC	CASSQGAGDEQYF
TRBV6-5	.	TRBJ2-1	.	TGTGCCAGCAGCCTCACTAGGCGAGCAAACAATGAGCAGTTCTTC	CASSLTRRANNEQFF
TRBV27	TRBD1	TRBJ1-2	.	TGTGCCAGCAGTTTCCAGGCAGGGGGCAGGGGCTACACCTTC	CASSFQAGGRGYTF
TRBV2	TRBD2	TRBJ2-3	.	TGTGCCAGCAGTGGGAGGGTAGCGGGGGTACATATGTCAGATACGCAGTATTTT	CASSGRVAGVHMSDTQYF
TRBV5-8	TRBD1	TRBJ1-1	.	TGTGCCAGCAGGACAGGGGCGAAAGCTTTCTTT	CASRTGAKAFF
TRBV19	TRBD1	TRBJ1-2	.	TGTGCCAGTAGTACGCGACAGGGGGTAATCTATGGCTACACCTTC	CASSTRQGVIYGYTF
TRBV27	.	TRBJ2-1	.	TGTGCCAGCAGTCCGAGACGGGGGAACAATGAGCAGTTCTTC	CASSPRRGNNEQFF
TRBV7-3	.	TRBJ1-5	.	TGTGCCAGCAGCTCCTCTCAGGGGTTTACTCAGCCCCAGCATTTT	CASSSSQGFTQPQHF
TRBV4-3	.	TRBJ1-3	few	TGCGCCAGCAGCCAAGCCCGCGGGAGGGCGCAGCCTGGAAACACCATATATTTT	CASSQARGRAQPGNTIYF
TRBV7-2	TRBD2	TRBJ2-3	.	TGTGCCAGCAGCTTAGCGGGGACTAGCGGGCAGTATTTT	CASSLAGTSGQYF
TRBV7-2	TRBD1	TRBJ1-3	.	TGTGCCAGCAGCTTAGCGACAGGGGCGAACACCATATATTTT	CASSLATGANTIYF
TRBV5-1	TRBD1	TRBJ2-5	.	TGCGCCAGCAGCGGCTGGACAGGGCACCAAGAGACCCAGTACTTC	CASSGWTGHQETQYF
TRBV30	TRBD1	TRBJ1-4	.	TGTGCCTGGACCATGACAGGGGTTAATGAAAAACTGTTTTTT	CAWTMTGVNEKLFF
TRBV6-5	TRBD1	TRBJ1-2	.	TGTGCCAGCAGGGCAGGGGGCACCGGGCCCTATGGCTACACCTTC	CASRAGGTGPYGYTF
TRBV7-2	TRBD1	TRBJ2-7	.	TGTGCCAGCAGCTTGGGGACAGGGGGCATCTACGAGCAGTACTTC	CASSLGTGGIYEQYF
TRBV5-6	.	TRBJ2-7	.	TGTGCCAGCAGCCGGATGGGAAATCTAGCGCCCTACGAGCAGTACTTC	CASSRMGNLAPYEQYF
TRBV7-9	TRBD2	TRBJ2-5	.	TGTGCCAGCAGCTTAGGTGGGACTAGCGGAGAGACCCAGTACTTC	CASSLGGTSGETQYF
TRBV19	TRBD1	TRBJ2-1	few	TGTGCCACTCGTCAGGGGGCGCCTCCCAATGAGCAGTTCTTC	CATRQGAPPNEQFF
TRBV19	.	TRBJ1-1	once	TGTGCCAGTAGTATTCGACAGCTAAACACTGAAGCTTTCTTT	CASSIRQLNTEAFF
TRBV28	.	TRBJ1-4	.	TGTGCCAGCAGTTTTCGCGACACCTCTGAAAAACTGTTTTTT	CASSFRDTSEKLFF
TRBV12-5	.	TRBJ1-2	.	TGTGCTAGTGGTTTGCCGGACTATGGCTACACCTTC	CASGLPDYGYTF
TRBV30	.	TRBJ1-2	once	TGTGCCTGTCCCAGTGGAGGGCAGGAGAACTATGGCTACACCTTC	CACPSGGQENYGYTF